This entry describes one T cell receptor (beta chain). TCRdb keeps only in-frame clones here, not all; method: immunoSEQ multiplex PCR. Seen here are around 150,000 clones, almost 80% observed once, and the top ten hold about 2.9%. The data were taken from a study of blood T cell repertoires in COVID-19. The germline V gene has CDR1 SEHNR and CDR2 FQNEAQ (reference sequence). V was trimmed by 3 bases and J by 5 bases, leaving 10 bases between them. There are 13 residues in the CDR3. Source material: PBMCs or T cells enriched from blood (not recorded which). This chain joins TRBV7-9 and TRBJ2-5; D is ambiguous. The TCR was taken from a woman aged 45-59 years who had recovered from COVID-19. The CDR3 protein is CASSFESWETQYF. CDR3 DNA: TGTGCCAGCAGCTTTGAGTCCTGGGAGACCCAGTACTTC.